Listed here are 17 T cell receptor beta chains from one sample, sequenced in a study of graft-versus-host responses after intestinal transplantation. Assay used: immunoSEQ multiplex PCR; TCRdb lists only in-frame clones, some missing. The sample carries just under 90,000 clones, 80% to 85% recorded once. No cognate antigen is known for these TCRs. Sequenced here: unstimulated CD8+ T cells sorted from spleen or lymph node cells, sampled before intestinal transplant. The receptors come from a human donor who received an intestinal transplant.

This clone came up a few times. The chain is built from TRBV4-2 and TRBJ2-5, with D possibly being TRBD2 (7 bases). In germline, CDR1 is LGHNA, CDR2 YNFKEQ. CDR3 length equals 16 residues. V was shortened by 4 bases and J by 5 bases, with 20 bases between the two germline ends. The DNA of the CDR3 is TGTGCCAGCAGCCCGGGGGACACGGGAGGTAGGGAGACCCAGTACTTC. Translating it yields CASSPGDTGGRETQYF.

The chain couples TRBV5-4 to TRBJ1-1, with TRBD1 matching 7 bases. V shed 4 bases, J shed 4 bases, and the junction held 7 bases outside the gene matches. The CDR3 consists of 14 residues. Germline V lookup: CDR1 SGHNT, CDR2 YYREEE (reference sequence). CDR3 coding DNA: TGTGCCAGCAGCGTGGGACAGACCCCCACTGAAGCTTTCTTT. Its protein is CASSVGQTPTEAFF.

This clone has a handful of counts. This chain joins TRBV10-3 and TRBJ2-7; 9 nucleotides match TRBD1. CDR1 ENHRY and CDR2 SYGVKD come from the germline V gene. This CDR3 spans 14 amino acids. V lost 6 bases and J lost 3; bases outside the gene matches: 6. The DNA for the CDR3 is TGTGCCATCAGCTCCGGGACAGGGCTCTACGAGCAGTACTTC. It specifies CAISSGTGLYEQYF.

The gene calls are TRBV10-1 and TRBJ2-7; a possible D gene is TRBD2 (5 bases). CDR1 is WNHNN, CDR2 SYGVQD, per germline (reference sequence). CDR3 size: 13 residues. Trimming removed 4 bases from V and 1 base from J, with 8 bases in between. CDR3 sequence reads: CASSVWRSYEQYF. CDR3 coding DNA: TGCGCCAGCAGTGTGTGGAGGTCCTACGAGCAGTACTTC.

As regards this clone: The junction and the germline gene differ at one end; a read error may be behind it. J is TRBJ1-2 and V is TRBV5-8; a possible D gene is TRBD1 (5 bases). Germline CDR1 is SGHTS and CDR2 is YDEGEE. This CDR3 region has 16 residues. CDR3 residues: CASTLGGADVNYGYTF. CDR3 DNA: TGTGCCAGCACCTTGGGCGGGGCAGACGTTAACTATGGCTACACCTTC.

The DNA for the CDR3 is TGTGCCAGCAGCTTAGGCGGGGGTCCGCAGTACTTC. Protein product: CASSLGGGPQYF. The rearrangement joins TRBV7-9 to TRBJ2-5, with 7 nucleotides matching TRBD2. This CDR3 contains 12 residues. In germline, CDR1 is SEHNR, CDR2 FQNEAQ (reference sequence). J was trimmed by 11 bases and V by 1 base; bases with no gene match: 4.

The gene calls are TRBV5-1 and TRBJ2-7; 7 bases map to TRBD1. The CDR3 is 15 amino acids. V shed 0 bases, J shed 0 bases, and the junction held 3 bases outside the gene matches. The germline CDR1 and CDR2 sequences are SGHRS and YFSETQ. In DNA, the CDR3 is TGCGCCAGCAGCTTGGAGGACAGGTTCTCCTACGAGCAGTACTTC. Amino acids: CASSLEDRFSYEQYF.

This clone was detected only a few times. The V call is TRBV19, the J call TRBJ2-3, with TRBD2 identical over 10 bases. Germline CDR1 reads LNHDA; CDR2 reads SQIVND (reference sequence). The CDR3 contains 15 residues. Losses at the gene ends were 3 bases for V and 1 base for J; bases not matched to a gene: 1. CDR3 nucleotide sequence: TGTGCCAGTAGTATCGGACTAGCGGGCACAGATACGCAGTATTTT. This gives the protein CASSIGLAGTDTQYF. Supplemented by reference TRBV19 and TRBJ2-3, the full variable domain reads DGGITQSPKYLFRKEGQNVTLSCEQNLNHDAMYWYRQDPGQGLRLIYYSQIVNDFQKGDIAEGYSVSREKKESFPLTVTSAQKNPTAFYLCASSIGLAGTDTQYFGPGTRLTVL.

This chain connects TRBV7-9 to TRBJ2-5; the D gene is possibly TRBD2 (6 bases). The CDR3 is made up of 15 amino acids. V was cut by 5 bases and J by 6 bases, with 19 bases left in between. The V gene's germline CDR1 is SEHNR and CDR2 FQNEAQ (reference sequence). The CDR3: CASSPRAGGDKTQYF. The CDR3 coding sequence is TGTGCCAGCAGCCCCAGGGCCGGGGGAGATAAGACCCAGTACTTC.

The CDR3 sequence is CASSKLAGAKNIQYF. The CDR3 nucleotides read TGTGCCAGCAGCAAACTAGCGGGAGCCAAAAACATTCAGTACTTC. The genes are TRBV7-8 and TRBJ2-4; 9 bases line up with TRBD2. Unmatched junction bases numbered 2, after V lost 5 bases and J lost 0 bases. This CDR3 is 15 amino acids long. The germline V gene encodes CDR1 SGHVS and CDR2 FQNEAQ.

The V gene is TRBV6-1, the J gene TRBJ2-5; perhaps TRBD1 as D (5 bases). Germline V gene data show CDR1 as MNHNS and CDR2 as SASEGT. With 6 bases removed from V and 4 bases from J, the gap between germline ends came to 18 bases. The CDR3 length is 15 residues. CDR3 loop: CASSATGVRVETQYF. DNA for the CDR3: TGTGCCAGCAGCGCTACAGGCGTCCGCGTAGAGACCCAGTACTTC.

The chain has TRBV13 and TRBJ2-4; the match to TRBD1 covers 7 bases. J lost 2 bases, V lost 5 bases, and 6 bases had no gene match. CDR3 length: 15 residues. In germline, CDR1 is PRHDT, CDR2 FYEKMQ (reference sequence). CDR3 region: CASSRVDRSKNIQYF. CDR3 coding DNA: TGTGCCAGCAGCCGGGTGGACAGGTCCAAAAACATTCAGTACTTC.

The chain combines TRBV9 with TRBJ2-5; 13 nucleotides align to TRBD2. This CDR3 has 15 residues. The germline CDR1 and CDR2 sequences are SGDLS and YYNGEE. The ends lost 0 bases at V and 10 bases at J; junction bases unmatched: 6. The CDR3 sequence is CASSVAEGLAGNQYF. The CDR3 DNA sequence: TGTGCCAGCAGCGTAGCGGAGGGACTAGCGGGGAACCAGTACTTC.

V is TRBV27 and J is TRBJ1-2; 7 positions agree with TRBD1. Germline loops: CDR1 MNHEY, CDR2 SMNVEV (reference sequence). J was trimmed by 10 bases and V by 5 bases; bases with no gene match: 10. The CDR3 is 13 residues long. CDR3 sequence reads: CASSNSGGSDYTF. The CDR3 DNA follows: TGTGCCAGCAGTAACTCAGGGGGTAGTGACTACACCTTC.

This clone appeared once. V gene TRBV21-1 combines with J gene TRBJ1-1. TRBV21-1 is a pseudogene segment. The CDR3 loop spans 13 amino acids. The CDR3 is CASSKGRDTEAFF. CDR3 nucleotide sequence: TGTGCCAGCAGCAAAGGGCGCGACACTGAAGCTTTCTTT.

The rearrangement uses TRBV27 and TRBJ1-5; D may be TRBD1 (5 bases). Germline CDR1 is MNHEY and CDR2 is SMNVEV (reference sequence). V was shortened by 6 bases and J by 0 bases, with 21 bases between the two germline ends. The CDR3 sequence is 18 residues long. The CDR3 DNA sequence: TGTGCCAGCAGCTCGAACCGGGACGGACCATATAGCAATCAGCCCCAGCATTTT. Translation: CASSSNRDGPYSNQPQHF.

The chain is built from TRBV5-1 and TRBJ2-7, with unresolved D. This CDR3 comprises 16 residues. V lost 0 bases and J 2 bases, leaving 15 bases between the germline ends. Germline CDR1 reads SGHRS; CDR2 reads YFSETQ. CDR3 residues: CASSLVSPITTYEQYF. DNA of the CDR3: TGCGCCAGCAGCTTGGTTAGCCCCATTACGACCTACGAGCAGTACTTC.